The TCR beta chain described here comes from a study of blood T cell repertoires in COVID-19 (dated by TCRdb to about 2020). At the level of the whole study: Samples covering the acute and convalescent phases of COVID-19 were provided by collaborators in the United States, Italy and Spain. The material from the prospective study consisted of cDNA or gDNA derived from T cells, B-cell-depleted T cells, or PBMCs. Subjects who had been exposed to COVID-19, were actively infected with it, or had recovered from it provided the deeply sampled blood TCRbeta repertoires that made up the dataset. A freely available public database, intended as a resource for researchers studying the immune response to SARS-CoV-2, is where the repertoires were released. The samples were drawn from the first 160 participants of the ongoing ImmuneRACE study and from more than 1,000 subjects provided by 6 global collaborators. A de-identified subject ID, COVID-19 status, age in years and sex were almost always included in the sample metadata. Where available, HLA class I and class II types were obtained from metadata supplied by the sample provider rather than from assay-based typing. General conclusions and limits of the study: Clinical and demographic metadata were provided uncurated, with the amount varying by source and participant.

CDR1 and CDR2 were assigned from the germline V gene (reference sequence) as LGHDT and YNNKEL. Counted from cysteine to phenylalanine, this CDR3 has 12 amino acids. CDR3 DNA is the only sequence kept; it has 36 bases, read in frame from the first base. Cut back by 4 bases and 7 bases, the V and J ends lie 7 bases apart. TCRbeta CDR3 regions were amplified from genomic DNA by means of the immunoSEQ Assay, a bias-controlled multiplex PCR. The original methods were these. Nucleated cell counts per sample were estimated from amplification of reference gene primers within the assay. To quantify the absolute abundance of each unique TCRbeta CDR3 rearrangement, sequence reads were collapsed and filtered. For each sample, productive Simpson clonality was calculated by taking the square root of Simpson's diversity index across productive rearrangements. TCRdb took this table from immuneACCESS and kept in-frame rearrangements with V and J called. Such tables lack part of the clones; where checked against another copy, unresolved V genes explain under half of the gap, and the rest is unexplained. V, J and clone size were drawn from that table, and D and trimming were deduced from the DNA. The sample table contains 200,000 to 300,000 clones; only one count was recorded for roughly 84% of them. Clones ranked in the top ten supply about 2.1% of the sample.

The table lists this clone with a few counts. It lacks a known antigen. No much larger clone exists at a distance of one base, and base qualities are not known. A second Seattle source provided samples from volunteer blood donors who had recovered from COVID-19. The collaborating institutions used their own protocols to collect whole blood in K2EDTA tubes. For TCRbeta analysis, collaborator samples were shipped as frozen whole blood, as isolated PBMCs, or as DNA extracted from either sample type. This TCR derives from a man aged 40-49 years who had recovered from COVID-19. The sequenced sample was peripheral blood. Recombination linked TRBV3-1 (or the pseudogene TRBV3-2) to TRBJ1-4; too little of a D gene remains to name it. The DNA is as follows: TGTGCCAGCAGCCTTGCGGGTGAAAAACTGTTTTTT. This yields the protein CASSLAGEKLFF.